These 25 T cell receptor beta chains were sequenced from one sample in a study of cytomegalovirus exposure and HLA in healthy donors. Assay: immunoSEQ multiplex PCR; the TCRdb copy retains only in-frame clones and omits some. The sample shows tens of thousands of clones, roughly 88% of them seen only once. The sequenced material came from PBMCs. The receptors derive from a man between 25 and 39 years old in good health and CMV-seronegative.

This chain joins TRBV27 and TRBJ2-7; tentatively, D is TRBD2 (6 bases). This CDR3 comprises 15 residues. V lost 1 base and J 3 bases, leaving 13 bases between the germline ends. CDR1 is MNHEY and CDR2 is SMNVEV in the germline V gene (reference sequence). The CDR3 sequence is CASSLYPGAIYEQYF. The CDR3 nucleotides are TGTGCCAGCAGTTTATATCCGGGAGCTATCTACGAGCAGTACTTC.

The chain links TRBV19 to TRBJ2-5; 7 bases match TRBD2. Trimming took 8 bases from V and 2 from J; bases not matched to a gene: 8. Germline CDR1 is LNHDA and CDR2 is SQIVND (reference sequence). The CDR3 is 14 amino acids. CDR3: CASWSGAYQETQYF. CDR3 nucleotide sequence: TGTGCCAGTTGGAGCGGGGCATATCAAGAGACCCAGTACTTC.

The chain carries TRBV28 and TRBJ2-7; weak D call: TRBD1 (5 bases). CDR3 size: 12 residues. CDR1 and CDR2 from the germline V gene are MDHEN and SYDVKM. Trimming cost V 6 bases and J 7 bases, with 13 bases left between them. The CDR3 protein is CASRDTLREQYF. In DNA, the CDR3 is TGTGCCAGCAGGGACACTCTTCGGGAGCAGTACTTC.

The chain recombines TRBV9 with TRBJ2-5; TRBD2 aligns across 7 bases. Germline V gene lookup returns CDR1 SGDLS and CDR2 YYNGEE. The CDR3 totals 16 residues. Trimming cost V 0 bases and J 3 bases; bases outside gene matches: 8. CDR3 sequence: CASSVGVRGGEETQYF. The CDR3 region has the DNA TGTGCCAGCAGCGTAGGAGTTCGGGGAGGGGAAGAGACCCAGTACTTC.

J is TRBJ1-5 and V is TRBV11-2; 8 bases match TRBD1. V shed 5 bases and J 5 bases; nucleotides not matched to a gene: 5. CDR1 and CDR2 from the germline V gene are SGHAT and FQNNGV. The CDR3 loop spans 14 amino acids. CDR3 nucleotide sequence: TGTGCCAGCAGCCCGACAGGGGCCGATCAGCCCCAGCATTTT. Protein product: CASSPTGADQPQHF.

The chain couples TRBV9 to TRBJ2-1; the match to TRBD2 covers 10 bases. Germline V CDR1 and CDR2: SGDLS, YYNGEE. This CDR3 region has 17 residues. The ends lost 2 bases at V and 6 bases at J; junction bases unmatched: 11. This CDR3 reads CASSVPLKRGGFNEQFF. The CDR3 DNA reads as TGTGCCAGCAGCGTCCCCCTAAAGCGGGGGGGCTTCAATGAGCAGTTCTTC.

This clone has at least ten counts. The V call is TRBV7-3, the J call TRBJ1-1; D call uncertain. Germline values: CDR1 SGHTA, CDR2 FQGTGA. The CDR3 has 13 residues. Trimming cost V 1 base and J 7 bases, with 10 bases left between them. The CDR3 DNA reads as TGTGCCAGCAGCTTAAAGGTACGGGATGAAGCTTTCTTT. It encodes CASSLKVRDEAFF.

As for this clone: An end of the junction differs from the germline gene, which may be a read error. The chain has TRBV7-7 and TRBJ2-1; 7 bases agree with TRBD2. Looked up from germline, CDR1 is SSHAT and CDR2 is FNYEAQ (reference sequence). The CDR3 runs to 13 residues. Here the CDR3 reads CASSISGGWEQFF. CDR3 DNA sequence: TGTGCTAGCAGCATTTCCGGGGGGTGGGAGCAGTTCTTC.

The chain combines TRBV13 with TRBJ1-1; 7 bases are a match to TRBD1. There are 14 residues in the CDR3. Trimming cost V 3 bases and J 4 bases; bases outside gene matches: 5. CDR1 is PRHDT, CDR2 FYEKMQ, per germline (reference sequence). The CDR3 DNA is TGTGCCAGCAGCTTCGACAGGGTGGGCACTGAAGCTTTCTTT. Translating gives CASSFDRVGTEAFF.

The chain carries TRBV6-5 and TRBJ1-5; TRBD1 matches at 8 bases. The CDR3 totals 15 residues. Per the germline V gene, CDR1 is MNHEY and CDR2 is SVGAGI. V trimming: 4 bases; J trimming: 7 bases; junction bases outside the gene matches: 9. CDR3: CASSSDDRGHQPQHF. Written as DNA, the CDR3 is TGTGCCAGCAGTTCCGACGACAGGGGACACCAGCCCCAGCATTTT.

The rearrangement links TRBV19 to TRBJ1-2, with TRBD1 as a possible D gene (6 bases). Germline CDR1 and CDR2: LNHDA and SQIVND (reference sequence). V gave up 1 base and J gave up 5 bases, with 20 bases separating them. This CDR3 region has 17 residues. CDR3: CASSIVRWTAPGYGYTF. CDR3 sequence (DNA): TGTGCCAGTAGTATAGTCCGATGGACAGCCCCGGGTTATGGCTACACCTTC.

V usage is TRBV6-1 and J usage is TRBJ1-1; 8 nucleotides line up with TRBD1. From germline, CDR1 is MNHNS and CDR2 SASEGT. This CDR3 has 15 amino acids. With V trimmed by 5 bases and J by 1 base, 6 bases remained unmatched. DNA of the CDR3: TGTGCCAGCAGTAAACAGGGGGATGCGAACACTGAAGCTTTCTTT. Translating it yields CASSKQGDANTEAFF.

This sequence joins TRBV9 and TRBJ2-3; maybe TRBD1 (6 bases). Looked up from germline, CDR1 is SGDLS and CDR2 is YYNGEE. This CDR3 has 16 residues. V lost 3 bases to trimming and J lost 0 bases, with 14 bases between them. This CDR3 reads CASSGGHVISTDTQYF. CDR3 DNA: TGTGCCAGCAGCGGGGGACATGTCATTAGCACAGATACGCAGTATTTT.

V usage is TRBV19 and J usage is TRBJ2-1; perhaps TRBD1 as D (6 bases). The CDR3 runs 15 residues. From germline, CDR1 is LNHDA and CDR2 SQIVND (reference sequence). V lost 5 bases and J 10 bases, leaving 21 bases between the germline ends. The CDR3 DNA sequence: TGTGCCAGTAGTCTTGGGGACACGGGAATTGGGGAGCAGTTCTTC. Translation: CASSLGDTGIGEQFF.

V usage is TRBV10-3 and J usage is TRBJ2-1, with D perhaps matching TRBD2 (6 bases). CDR3 size: 18 residues. The V gene lost 4 bases and the J gene lost 1 base, with 20 bases spanning the gap. Germline CDR1 is ENHRY and CDR2 is SYGVKD. CDR3 protein: CAISAVGGALGSYNEQFF. The CDR3 DNA is TGTGCCATCAGTGCGGTGGGAGGCGCCTTGGGTTCCTACAATGAGCAGTTCTTC.

The gene calls are TRBV9 and TRBJ2-3; D is possibly TRBD2 (5 bases). The germline CDR1 and CDR2 sequences are SGDLS and YYNGEE. The CDR3 sequence is 14 residues long. Trimming left V 3 bases short and J 2 bases short, with 10 bases between. The CDR3 sequence is CASSADSYTDTQYF. The CDR3 bases are TGTGCCAGCAGCGCGGACTCATACACAGATACGCAGTATTTT.

The J gene is TRBJ2-7, the V gene TRBV2; D gene ambiguous. The CDR3 has 14 amino acids. Trimming cost V 4 bases and J 3 bases, with 13 bases left between them. Germline V gives CDR1 SNHLY, CDR2 FYNNEI. Here the CDR3 DNA reads TGTGCCAGCAGTGGCCGGTCCATGAACTACGAGCAGTACTTC. Its translation: CASSGRSMNYEQYF.

The chain is built from TRBV9 and TRBJ1-6, with TRBD1 as a possible D gene (6 bases). CDR1 is SGDLS, CDR2 YYNGEE, per germline. V was pared by 4 bases and J by 6 bases, with 11 bases between. CDR3 length: 14 residues. The DNA of the CDR3 is TGTGCCAGCAGCCCTCAGGACAGTAATTCACCCCTCCACTTT. This sequence encodes CASSPQDSNSPLHF.

Turning to this clone: The same CDR3 is also encoded by other DNA sequences in this sample. J is TRBJ1-5 and V is TRBV6-5, with 12 positions matching TRBD1. V shed 2 bases and J 11 bases; nucleotides not matched to a gene: 1. Germline lookup yields CDR1 MNHEY and CDR2 SVGAGI. The CDR3 is 13 amino acids. CDR3 DNA: TGTGCCAGCAGTTACGGGACAGGGGGCACCCAGCATTTT. It codes for CASSYGTGGTQHF.

The chain carries TRBV28 and TRBJ2-3, with D tentatively TRBD2 (6 bases). The CDR3 has 17 amino acids. Trimming took off 6 bases at V and 0 bases at J, with 19 bases between the two ends. Germline loops: CDR1 MDHEN, CDR2 SYDVKM. The CDR3 loop reads CASSRPGEAASTDTQYF. The CDR3 DNA follows: TGTGCCAGCAGCCGCCCGGGGGAAGCGGCTAGCACAGATACGCAGTATTTT.

The chain has TRBV7-3 and TRBJ2-7, with D perhaps TRBD1 (6 bases). CDR1 is SGHTA, CDR2 FQGTGA, per germline. V lost 4 bases to trimming and J lost 6 bases, with 13 bases between them. This CDR3 has 13 amino acids. CDR3 region: CASSSAQGFEQYF. CDR3 bases: TGTGCCAGCAGCTCCGCCCAGGGGTTCGAGCAGTACTTC. The whole variable domain, filled in from reference TRBV7-3 and TRBJ2-7, reads GAGVSQTPSNKVTEKGKYVELRCDPISGHTALYWYRQSLGQGPEFLIYFQGTGAADDSGLPNDRFFAVRPEGSVSTLKIQRTERGDSAVYLCASSSAQGFEQYFGPGTRLTVT.

The rearrangement joins TRBV6-1 to TRBJ2-5; 7 bases line up with TRBD2. V trimming: 6 bases; J trimming: 5 bases; junction bases outside the gene matches: 6. This CDR3 is 13 amino acids long. Germline assignment: CDR1 MNHNS and CDR2 SASEGT. The CDR3 is CASSVLADETQYF. Here the CDR3 DNA reads TGTGCCAGCAGCGTGCTAGCGGATGAGACCCAGTACTTC.

This sequence joins TRBV4-1 and TRBJ1-5, with D perhaps TRBD1 (5 bases). Germline V gene lookup returns CDR1 MGHRA and CDR2 YSYEKL. V was cut by 0 bases and J by 6 bases, with 15 bases left in between. The CDR3 runs 16 residues. Here the CDR3 reads CASSQDPPGGTQPQHF. In DNA, the CDR3 is TGCGCCAGCAGCCAAGATCCCCCCGGAGGGACTCAGCCCCAGCATTTT.

The chain combines TRBV2 with TRBJ2-2, with D maybe TRBD1 (6 bases). The V end lost 8 bases, the J end lost 0 bases, and 13 bases lay between the germline ends. This CDR3 is 15 amino acids long. Germline V lookup: CDR1 SNHLY, CDR2 FYNNEI. The CDR3 DNA is TGTGCCAGCGTTGGAGGACAGACGAACACCGGGGAGCTGTTTTTT. Its translation is CASVGGQTNTGELFF.

The genes are TRBV6-1 and TRBJ2-1; no firm D call. The CDR3 has 15 amino acids. Trimming pared 4 bases from V and 2 bases from J, leaving 12 bases between. Germline CDR1 and CDR2: MNHNS and SASEGT. The chain's CDR3 is CASSGSLDPYNEQFF. CDR3 coding DNA: TGTGCCAGCAGTGGGAGTTTAGACCCCTACAATGAGCAGTTCTTC.